This T cell receptor beta chain was found in a study of OX40 agonist ivuxolimab in advanced cancers. On the study more broadly: Patients treated during dose escalation were battling hepatocellular carcinoma, melanoma, renal cell or head and neck cancer. Study-wide results and limits: In the 0.1 to 3.0 mg/kg range, CD4+ and CD8+ blood T cells had expanded clonally by week 6.

V was shortened by 6 bases and J by 1 base, with 9 bases between the two germline ends. Germline lookup yields CDR1 MNHNY and CDR2 SVGAGI (reference sequence). This CDR3 is 13 amino acids long. Profiled with immunoSEQ multiplex PCR; TCRdb holds only in-frame clones, not every one. Seen here are some 98,000 clones, about four fifths observed once, and the top ten hold roughly 1.6%. In the case of this clone: Its specificity is unknown.

This TCR was sampled from an adult with an advanced solid tumor such as melanoma, head and neck, liver or kidney cancer. The V call is TRBV6-6, the J call TRBJ1-2, with a weak D call TRBD1 (6 bases). Sequences were derived from CD4+ or CD8+ T cells sorted from blood, sampled in a trial of the OX40 agonist ivuxolimab. The DNA of the CDR3 is TGTGCCAGCAGGGGGGGCAATAACTATGGCTACACCTTC. Translation gives CASRGGNNYGYTF.